This T cell receptor beta chain was captured in a study of T cells in Graves' hyperthyroidism and ophthalmopathy. Study as a whole: Peripheral blood was obtained at initial diagnosis, preceding any treatment.

This CDR3 comprises 17 residues. Germline trimming cut 6 bases from V and 0 bases from J; bases unmatched to any gene: 10. CDR1 and CDR2 from the germline V gene are KGHDR and SFDVKD. Isolation of PBMCs was performed on 8.5 to 10 ml fresh peripheral blood. Broader study findings: Blood shared most expanded thyroid clonotypes above 0.001. In validation, the model predicted ophthalmopathy. These predictions came a median roughly 7.1 months before onset.

At least ten counts were recorded for this clonotype. The antigen is not known. TCR beta CDR3 region amplification was performed from RNA transcripts. HTBI primers drove first-round RT-PCR of the TCR CDR3. TCRdb reprocessed the multiplex PCR reads via MiXCR and lists one record per CDR3 protein. The sample holds 460,000 or so distinct CDR3 sequences, approximately 15% seen once. Sequenced input: blood. The genes are TRBV24-1 and TRBJ2-4; 7 bases match TRBD1. The sequence was obtained from a woman aged 18 to 35 with Graves' hyperthyroidism. DNA for the CDR3: TGTGCCACCAGTCCCGGCCGGACAGGTGAAGCCAAAAACATTCAGTACTTC. It specifies CATSPGRTGEAKNIQYF.